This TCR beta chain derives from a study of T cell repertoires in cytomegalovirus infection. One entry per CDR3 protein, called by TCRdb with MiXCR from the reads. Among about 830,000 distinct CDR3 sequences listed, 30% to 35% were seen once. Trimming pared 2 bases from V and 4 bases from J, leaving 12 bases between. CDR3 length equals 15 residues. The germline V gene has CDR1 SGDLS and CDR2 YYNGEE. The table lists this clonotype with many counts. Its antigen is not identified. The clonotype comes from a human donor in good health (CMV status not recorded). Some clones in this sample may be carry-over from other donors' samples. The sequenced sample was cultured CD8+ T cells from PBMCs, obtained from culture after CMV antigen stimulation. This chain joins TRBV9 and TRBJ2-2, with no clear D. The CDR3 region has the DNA TGTGCCAGCAGCGTCACATTGACACCCACCGGGGAGCTGTTTTTT. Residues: CASSVTLTPTGELFF.